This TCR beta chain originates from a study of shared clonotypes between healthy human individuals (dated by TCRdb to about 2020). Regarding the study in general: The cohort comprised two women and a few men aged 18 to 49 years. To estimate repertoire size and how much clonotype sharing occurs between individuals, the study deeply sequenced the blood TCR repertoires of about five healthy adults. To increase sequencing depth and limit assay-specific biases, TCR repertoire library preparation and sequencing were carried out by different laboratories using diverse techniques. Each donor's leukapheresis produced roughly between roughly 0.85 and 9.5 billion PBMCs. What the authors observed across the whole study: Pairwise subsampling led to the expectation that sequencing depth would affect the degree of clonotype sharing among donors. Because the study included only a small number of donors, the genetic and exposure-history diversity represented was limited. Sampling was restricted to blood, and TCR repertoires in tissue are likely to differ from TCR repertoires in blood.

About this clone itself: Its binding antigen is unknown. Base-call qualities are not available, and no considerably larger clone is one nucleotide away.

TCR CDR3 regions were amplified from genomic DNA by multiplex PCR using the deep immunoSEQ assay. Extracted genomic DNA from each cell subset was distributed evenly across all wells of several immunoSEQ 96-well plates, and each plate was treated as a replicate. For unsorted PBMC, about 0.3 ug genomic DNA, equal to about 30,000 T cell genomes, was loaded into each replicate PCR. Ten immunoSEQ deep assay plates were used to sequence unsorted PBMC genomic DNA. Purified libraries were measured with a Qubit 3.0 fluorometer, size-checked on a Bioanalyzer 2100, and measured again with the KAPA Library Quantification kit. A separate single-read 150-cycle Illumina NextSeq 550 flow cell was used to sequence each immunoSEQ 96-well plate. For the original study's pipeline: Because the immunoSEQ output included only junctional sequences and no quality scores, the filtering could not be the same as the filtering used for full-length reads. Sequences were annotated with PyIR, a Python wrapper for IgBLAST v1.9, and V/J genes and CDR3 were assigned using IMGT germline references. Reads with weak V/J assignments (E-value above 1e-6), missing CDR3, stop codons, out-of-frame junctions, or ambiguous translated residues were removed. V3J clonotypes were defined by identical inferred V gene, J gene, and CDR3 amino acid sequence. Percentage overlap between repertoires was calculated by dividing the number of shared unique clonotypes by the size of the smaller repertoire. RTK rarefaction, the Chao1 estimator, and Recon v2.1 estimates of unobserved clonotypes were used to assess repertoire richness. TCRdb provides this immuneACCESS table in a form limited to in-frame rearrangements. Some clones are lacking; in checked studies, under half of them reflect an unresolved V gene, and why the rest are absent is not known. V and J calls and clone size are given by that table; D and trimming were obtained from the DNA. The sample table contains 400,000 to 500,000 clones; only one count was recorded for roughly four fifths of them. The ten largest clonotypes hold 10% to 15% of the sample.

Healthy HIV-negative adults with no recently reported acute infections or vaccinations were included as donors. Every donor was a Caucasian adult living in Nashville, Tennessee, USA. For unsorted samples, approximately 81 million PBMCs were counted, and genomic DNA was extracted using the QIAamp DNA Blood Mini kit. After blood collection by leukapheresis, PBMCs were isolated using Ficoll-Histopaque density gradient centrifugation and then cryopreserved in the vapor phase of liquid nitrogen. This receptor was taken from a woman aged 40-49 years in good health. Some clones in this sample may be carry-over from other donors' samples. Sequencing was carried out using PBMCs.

Here is the DNA: TGTGCCAGCAGTTTATTCGGGACAGCTGAAGCTTTCTTT. Protein translation: CASSLFGTAEAFF. The rearrangement joined TRBV28 to TRBJ1-1, with TRBD1 identical over 7 junction bases. V ends up 1 base short and J 6 bases short, with an unmatched junction base count of 2. The germline V gene supplies CDR1 MDHEN and CDR2 SYDVKM. From the cysteine through the phenylalanine, the CDR3 covers 13 amino acids. This entry keeps only the CDR3 DNA: 39 bases, framed from base 1.